Shown below are 20 T cell receptor beta chains from a single sample sequenced in a study of blood T cell repertoires in COVID-19. Using immunoSEQ multiplex PCR, the repertoire was profiled, and TCRdb retains in-frame clones only, with some absent. In the table there are about half a million clones, 75% to 90% of which are singletons. What was sequenced was peripheral blood. Every receptor here comes from a human donor in a cohort sampled during active COVID-19.

The genes are TRBV2 and TRBJ1-2; D unresolved. The CDR3 consists of 15 residues. Germline-derived CDR1 and CDR2 are SNHLY and FYNNEI. Between the trimmed V and J ends, which lost 2 bases and 5 bases, there was a span of 15 bases. CDR3 sequence (DNA): TGTGCCAGCAGTGAAAATCTCAGGCTACGTTATGGCTACACCTTC. Encoded protein: CASSENLRLRYGYTF.

Only a few counts were recorded for this clone. The chain links TRBV12-5 to TRBJ1-2; D may be TRBD1 (6 bases). The CDR3 has 12 residues. V was cut by 2 bases and J by 8 bases, with 9 bases left in between. The germline V gene encodes CDR1 LGHNT and CDR2 FRNRAP. The CDR3 nucleotides are TGTGCTAGTGGTTTGACAGGGCTAGGCTACACCTTC. Protein sequence: CASGLTGLGYTF.

This chain joins TRBV3-1 (or the pseudogene TRBV3-2) and TRBJ1-4; D may be TRBD1 (6 bases). The CDR3 covers 11 residues. Per germline, CDR1 LGHDT and CDR2 YNNKEL (reference sequence). Trimming removed 6 bases from V and 14 bases from J, with 13 bases in between. The CDR3 DNA reads TGTGCCAGCAGTGACCCAGGGGTTCTGTTTTTT. This gives the protein CASSDPGVLFF.

This rearrangement joins TRBV18 to TRBJ1-1; no definite D call. CDR3 length: 13 amino acids. With 1 base removed from V and 3 bases from J, the gap between germline ends came to 6 bases. Germline loops: CDR1 KGHSH, CDR2 LQKENI. The CDR3, as DNA: TGTGCCAGCTCACCACTATCTGACACTGAAGCTTTCTTT. This sequence encodes CASSPLSDTEAFF.

The chain combines TRBV27 with TRBJ1-1; D is possibly TRBD1 (6 bases). V was clipped by 5 bases and J by 4 bases, with 17 bases between them. CDR1 is MNHEY, CDR2 SMNVEV, per germline (reference sequence). This CDR3 spans 15 amino acids. CDR3 DNA sequence: TGTGCCAGCAGTCCCCGAGGGGGGGTAGCCACTGAAGCTTTCTTT. Translating gives CASSPRGGVATEAFF.

The chain employs TRBV3-1 (or the pseudogene TRBV3-2) and TRBJ2-5; a possible D gene is TRBD2 (5 bases). The CDR3 length is 14 residues. Germline values: CDR1 LGHDT, CDR2 YNNKEL (reference sequence). Trimming removed 2 bases at V and 0 bases at J, with 7 bases between. The CDR3 coding sequence is TGTGCCAGCAGCCAAACCGGGAACCAAGAGACCCAGTACTTC. This encodes CASSQTGNQETQYF.

This clone is a singleton in its sample. J is TRBJ2-5 and V is TRBV13; TRBD1 is a possible D gene (5 bases). From germline, CDR1 is PRHDT and CDR2 FYEKMQ (reference sequence). The CDR3 has 12 amino acids. Trimming took off 5 bases at V and 5 bases at J, with 9 bases between the two ends. The CDR3 DNA reads TGTGCCAGCAGCCTCAGGGCGGAGACCCAGTACTTC. Protein sequence: CASSLRAETQYF.

The chain has TRBV5-5 and TRBJ2-5, with D possibly being TRBD1 (7 bases). Deletions cut 3 bases from V and 4 bases from J, with 19 bases between. Germline loops: CDR1 SGHKS, CDR2 YYEKEE (reference sequence). The CDR3 spans 16 residues. DNA of the CDR3: TGTGCCAGCAGCTCGGTTTTGACAGGGAGGATAGAGACCCAGTACTTC. This gives the protein CASSSVLTGRIETQYF.

This rearrangement joins TRBV7-9 to TRBJ2-3; TRBD2 matches at 14 bases. The CDR3 loop spans 16 amino acids. The germline V gene has CDR1 SEHNR and CDR2 FQNEAQ (reference sequence). The ends lost 5 bases at V and 5 bases at J; junction bases unmatched: 6. The CDR3 nucleotides are TGTGCCAGCAGCCCTCCGGGACTAGCGGGAGTAGATACGCAGTATTTT. Residues: CASSPPGLAGVDTQYF.

The genes are TRBV19 and TRBJ1-5; D is ambiguous. The CDR3 length is 16 residues. V was trimmed by 4 bases and J by 0 bases, leaving 13 bases between them. Germline assignment: CDR1 LNHDA and CDR2 SQIVND (reference sequence). This chain's CDR3 is CASSRFDGNSNQPQHF. CDR3 bases: TGTGCCAGTAGTAGGTTTGATGGCAATAGCAATCAGCCCCAGCATTTT.

The genes are TRBV2 and TRBJ2-1, with 9 bases fitting TRBD1. CDR3 length: 16 residues. Trimming removed 4 bases from V and 2 bases from J; junction bases left unmatched: 6. Germline-derived CDR1 and CDR2 are SNHLY and FYNNEI. CDR3: CASSVLQGAAYNEQFF. DNA of the CDR3: TGTGCCAGCAGTGTCCTACAGGGGGCCGCCTACAATGAGCAGTTCTTC.

CDR3 region: CASSIDGFQPQHF. CDR3 bases: TGTGCCAGTAGTATAGACGGTTTCCAGCCCCAGCATTTT. The rearrangement joins TRBV19 to TRBJ1-5, with D uncertain. The V gene's germline CDR1 is LNHDA and CDR2 SQIVND (reference sequence). The V and J ends lost 0 bases and 7 bases respectively, with 7 bases between them. The CDR3 has 13 amino acids.

The chain employs TRBV9 and TRBJ2-5; D is possibly TRBD2 (6 bases). The CDR3 length is 14 residues. Germline CDR1 is SGDLS and CDR2 is YYNGEE. Trimming took off 3 bases at V and 3 bases at J, with 12 bases between the two ends. CDR3 sequence (DNA): TGTGCCAGCAGCGGATTTGGACTAAAAGAGACCCAGTACTTC. This encodes CASSGFGLKETQYF.

As DNA, the CDR3 is TGCGCCAGCAGCGTCACCCGACCTAGCTCTTTAGAGAATGAGCAGTTCTTC. It specifies CASSVTRPSSLENEQFF. J is TRBJ2-1 and V is TRBV5-1; a weak D match, TRBD2 (5 bases). The CDR3 sequence is 17 residues long. The germline V gene encodes CDR1 SGHRS and CDR2 YFSETQ. V lost 4 bases to trimming and J lost 7 bases, with 24 bases between them.

The chain employs TRBV28 and TRBJ1-1; perhaps TRBD1 as D (6 bases). There are 15 residues in the CDR3. Germline-derived CDR1 and CDR2 are MDHEN and SYDVKM. V shed 6 bases and J shed 0 bases, with 14 bases lying between them. CDR3 sequence: CASSDHAGVNTEAFF. CDR3 bases: TGTGCCAGCAGCGATCATGCAGGGGTGAACACTGAAGCTTTCTTT.

Turning to this clone: Sequence at one end of the junction differs from germline and may be a read error. The chain has TRBV30 and TRBJ1-1, with TRBD1 identical over 7 bases. This CDR3 is 14 amino acids long. CDR1 is GTSNPN, CDR2 SVGIG, per germline (reference sequence). The CDR3 reads CAWSVETGNTKAFF. The CDR3 coding sequence is TGTGCCTGGAGTGTTGAGACAGGGAACACTAAAGCTTTCTTT.

V is TRBV5-1 and J is TRBJ2-7; 7 bases fit TRBD1. Germline trimming cut 4 bases from V and 9 bases from J; bases unmatched to any gene: 13. The germline gives CDR1 SGHRS, CDR2 YFSETQ. CDR3 length: 14 amino acids. CDR3 region: CASSIDRVHMGQYF. CDR3 DNA: TGCGCCAGCAGCATAGACAGGGTTCATATGGGGCAGTACTTC.

This rearrangement joins TRBV7-8 to TRBJ2-7, with D perhaps TRBD2 (6 bases). The CDR3 loop spans 16 amino acids. The germline V and J ends were trimmed by 2 bases and 2 bases, with 16 bases remaining between them. Looked up from germline, CDR1 is SGHVS and CDR2 is FQNEAQ. The CDR3 bases are TGTGCCAGCAGCTTATGGGATGGCGGGACCACCTACGAGCAGTACTTC. Translated: CASSLWDGGTTYEQYF.

The chain is built from TRBV6-6 and TRBJ2-2, with TRBD2 matching 8 bases. Trimming at V came to 4 bases and at J to 1 base, leaving 2 bases not matched to a gene. The CDR3 sequence is 15 residues long. The germline CDR1 and CDR2 sequences are MNHNY and SVGAGI (reference sequence). CDR3 loop: CASSSSGWNTGELFF. CDR3 DNA sequence: TGTGCCAGCAGTTCTAGCGGGTGGAACACCGGGGAGCTGTTTTTT.

The chain carries TRBV7-9 and TRBJ1-4; D is unresolved. Germline V lookup: CDR1 SEHNR, CDR2 FQNEAQ (reference sequence). V was shortened by 5 bases and J by 0 bases, with 13 bases between the two germline ends. The CDR3 is made up of 16 amino acids. The CDR3 reads CASSPYVRATNEKLFF. DNA for the CDR3: TGTGCCAGCAGCCCGTACGTTAGAGCAACTAATGAAAAACTGTTTTTT. The full variable domain, with the rest looked up from reference TRBV7-9 and TRBJ1-4, is DTGVSQNPRHKITKRGQNVTFRCDPISEHNRLYWYRQTLGQGPEFLTYFQNEAQLEKSRLLSDRFSAERPKGSFSTLEIQRTEQGDSAMYLCASSPYVRATNEKLFFGSGTQLSVL.